The 25 T cell receptor beta chains in this list originate from one sample, sequenced in a study of T cell responses to AZD1222 COVID-19 vaccine. TCRdb's table, derived via immunoSEQ multiplex PCR, lists solely in-frame clones and lacks some. The sample yields over 130,000 clones, approximately 90% seen once. The sequenced sample was peripheral blood, obtained 28 days after the second AZD1222 dose. Receptors originate from an adult who received the AZD1222 COVID-19 vaccine.

This clone was observed a single time. This chain uses TRBV29-1 with TRBJ1-1; D call uncertain. Trimming stripped 4 bases from V and 4 bases from J, with 10 bases between. The length of the CDR3 is 12 residues. Germline V gives CDR1 SQVTM, CDR2 ANQGSEA. CDR3 DNA: TGCAGCGTTGGTGGTTTCGGCACTGAAGCTTTCTTT. This encodes CSVGGFGTEAFF.

This clone has a single count. The chain couples TRBV27 to TRBJ2-7; D ambiguous. Germline V gene sequence: CDR1 MNHEY, CDR2 SMNVEV (reference sequence). The CDR3 has 13 residues. Trimming removed 3 bases from V and 3 bases from J, with 9 bases in between. CDR3 sequence: CASSFRFGYEQYF. CDR3 nucleotides: TGTGCCAGCAGTTTTCGGTTTGGCTACGAGCAGTACTTC.

This clone was picked up many times. This chain connects TRBV6-6 to TRBJ2-1, with D unclear. This CDR3 is built from 14 residues. The V end lost 2 bases, the J end lost 5 bases, and 10 bases lay between the germline ends. Germline V gene data show CDR1 as MNHNY and CDR2 as SVGAGI (reference sequence). CDR3 nucleotides: TGTGCCAGCAGTTACCCCGCCCTGGACAATGAGCAGTTCTTC. It yields the protein CASSYPALDNEQFF.

The V and J genes are TRBV5-1 and TRBJ1-3, with 8 bases that match TRBD1. The CDR3 is made up of 14 amino acids. Trimming at V came to 4 bases and at J to 0 bases, leaving 0 bases not matched to a gene. Germline V gives CDR1 SGHRS, CDR2 YFSETQ. This CDR3 is CASSQGASGNTIYF. The DNA of the CDR3 is TGCGCCAGCAGCCAGGGGGCCTCTGGAAACACCATATATTTT.

This CDR3 reads CASSLTQREIIYEQYF. The CDR3, as DNA: TGTGCCAGCAGCTTAACTCAGCGGGAGATCATTTACGAGCAGTACTTC. The chain couples TRBV5-6 to TRBJ2-7; 8 nucleotides line up with TRBD2. The CDR3 consists of 16 residues. With 2 bases clipped from V and 4 bases from J, the junction kept 11 bases outside the gene matches. Germline V gene lookup returns CDR1 SGHDT and CDR2 YYEEEE. The full variable domain, rest sourced from reference TRBV5-6 and TRBJ2-7, is DAGVTQSPTHLIKTRGQQVTLRCSPKSGHDTVSWYQQALGQGPQFIFQYYEEEERQRGNFPDRFSGHQFPNYSSELNVNALLLGDSALYLCASSLTQREIIYEQYFGPGTRLTVT.

V gene TRBV10-2 combines with J gene TRBJ1-5; weak D call: TRBD1 (5 bases). This CDR3 has 12 amino acids. Trimming left V 10 bases short and J 2 bases short, with 9 bases between. In germline, CDR1 is WSHSY, CDR2 SAAADI. CDR3 sequence: CATGHRNQPQHF. In DNA form, the CDR3 reads TGCGCCACCGGACATCGCAATCAGCCCCAGCATTTT.

In DNA form, the CDR3 reads TGTGCCAGTAGTCCCAGGGAGGGCGGCTACACCTTC. Residues: CASSPREGGYTF. This chain connects TRBV19 to TRBJ1-2, with D tentatively TRBD1 (5 bases). The CDR3 sequence is 12 residues long. With 5 bases removed from V and 8 bases from J, the gap between germline ends came to 12 bases. Germline V gives CDR1 LNHDA, CDR2 SQIVND (reference sequence).

The genes are TRBV9 and TRBJ1-1, with a possible D match to TRBD1 (5 bases). The length of the CDR3 is 14 residues. The germline V gene has CDR1 SGDLS and CDR2 YYNGEE. Trimming stripped 0 bases from V and 4 bases from J, with 10 bases between. CDR3 sequence reads: CASSVEAGGTEAFF. The CDR3 coding sequence is TGTGCCAGCAGCGTAGAGGCCGGGGGCACTGAAGCTTTCTTT.

The rearrangement uses TRBV5-1 and TRBJ2-5; 12 bases map to TRBD2. The CDR3 totals 17 residues. Trimming cost V 7 bases and J 1 base; bases outside gene matches: 11. CDR1 SGHRS and CDR2 YFSETQ come from the germline V gene. CDR3 loop: CASRTRASGGAQETQYF. The DNA for the CDR3 is TGCGCCAGCCGAACCCGGGCTAGCGGGGGGGCCCAAGAGACCCAGTACTTC.

The V gene is TRBV6-6, the J gene TRBJ1-2, with TRBD1 matching over 8 bases. V lost 8 bases and J lost 3; bases outside the gene matches: 2. This CDR3 has 12 amino acids. The germline gives CDR1 MNHNY, CDR2 SVGAGI (reference sequence). The CDR3 protein is CASGQGDYGYTF. The CDR3 DNA sequence: TGTGCCAGCGGACAGGGCGACTATGGCTACACCTTC.

The chain combines TRBV11-1 with TRBJ2-3; TRBD2 might be the D (5 bases). The ends were cut back, 5 bases at V and 2 bases at J, with 14 bases in the middle. The CDR3 runs to 15 residues. Germline CDR1 reads SGHAT; CDR2 reads FQDESV (reference sequence). The CDR3 DNA reads TGTGCCAGCAGCCCGAGGGTAGCGTTCACAGATACGCAGTATTTT. It yields the protein CASSPRVAFTDTQYF.

The V call is TRBV11-2, the J call TRBJ1-2; 7 bases are a match to TRBD1. Germline V lookup: CDR1 SGHAT, CDR2 FQNNGV. V gave up 4 bases and J gave up 6 bases; unmatched junction bases: 8. This CDR3 is built from 14 residues. The CDR3 here is CASSSLDRKDGYTF. CDR3 DNA sequence: TGTGCCAGCAGCTCATTGGACAGGAAGGATGGCTACACCTTC.

V gene TRBV7-3 combines with J gene TRBJ2-1, with TRBD1 matching 9 bases. The CDR3 consists of 15 residues. Per the germline V gene, CDR1 is SGHTA and CDR2 is FQGTGA. V shed 5 bases and J 4 bases; nucleotides not matched to a gene: 6. CDR3 in DNA: TGTGCCAGCAGCAGAGACAGGGGGGAGTACAATGAGCAGTTCTTC. Its translation is CASSRDRGEYNEQFF.

This CDR3 reads CASSRSGGYTF. The CDR3 DNA reads TGTGCCAGCTCACGGTCGGGAGGCTACACCTTC. The rearrangement joins TRBV18 to TRBJ1-2; no firm D call. This CDR3 has 11 amino acids. With 4 bases removed from V and 8 bases from J, the gap between germline ends came to 8 bases. Germline assignment: CDR1 KGHSH and CDR2 LQKENI.

The rearrangement links TRBV7-2 to TRBJ2-3; D unclear. Between the trimmed V and J ends, which lost 4 bases and 2 bases, there was a span of 4 bases. The CDR3 extends over 12 amino acids. Germline CDR1 SGHTA, CDR2 FQGNSA. The CDR3 loop reads CASSSVTDTQYF. For the CDR3, the DNA is TGTGCCAGCAGCTCTGTCACAGATACGCAGTATTTT.

About this clone itself: Other DNA sequences in the sample encode the same CDR3. The chain has TRBV19 and TRBJ1-1; D ambiguous. The germline V gene has CDR1 LNHDA and CDR2 SQIVND (reference sequence). Trimming took off 4 bases at V and 5 bases at J, with 5 bases between the two ends. The CDR3 is 11 amino acids. The CDR3 DNA is TGTGCCAGTAGTAGGGGAACTGAAGCTTTCTTT. Translating it yields CASSRGTEAFF.

The V gene is TRBV24-1, the J gene TRBJ1-5; D perhaps matches TRBD1 (6 bases). Germline-derived CDR1 and CDR2 are KGHDR and SFDVKD. V lost 9 bases and J 1 base, leaving 12 bases between the germline ends. The CDR3 totals 14 residues. CDR3 DNA: TGTGCCACCTCCAGGGGCGAAAGCAATCAGCCCCAGCATTTT. Amino acid sequence: CATSRGESNQPQHF.

This clone appeared once. V and J are TRBV16 and TRBJ2-6; D remains ambiguous. Deletions cut 2 bases from V and 2 bases from J, with 7 bases between. Germline CDR1 and CDR2: KGHSY and FQNENV. The CDR3 covers 15 residues. The CDR3: CASSQGVAGANVLTF. The CDR3 bases are TGTGCCAGCAGCCAAGGGGTGGCTGGGGCCAACGTCCTGACTTTC.

The chain combines TRBV30 with TRBJ1-1, with D hard to call. This CDR3 contains 15 residues. The V and J ends lost 1 base and 0 bases respectively, with 12 bases between them. CDR1 is GTSNPN, CDR2 SVGIG, per germline (reference sequence). Written as DNA, the CDR3 is TGTGCCTGGAGTGAAGGGTCCGATATGAACACTGAAGCTTTCTTT. This encodes CAWSEGSDMNTEAFF. Variable domain in full (rest from reference TRBV30 and TRBJ1-1): SQTIHQWPATLVQPVGSPLSLECTVEGTSNPNLYWYRQAAGRGLQLLFYSVGIGQISSEVPQNLSASRPQDRQFILSSKKLLLSDSGFYLCAWSEGSDMNTEAFFGQGTRLTVV.

V and J are TRBV28 and TRBJ1-4; D remains ambiguous. The CDR3 is made up of 15 amino acids. Looked up from germline, CDR1 is MDHEN and CDR2 is SYDVKM. V was trimmed by 6 bases and J by 0 bases, leaving 11 bases between them. This chain's CDR3 is CASSLDTTTNEKLFF. Here the CDR3 DNA reads TGTGCCAGCAGCCTCGACACTACAACTAATGAAAAACTGTTTTTT.

V gene TRBV30 combines with J gene TRBJ1-1; no firm D call. The V end was cut by 2 bases, the J end by 0 bases, with 10 bases between. This CDR3 contains 14 residues. CDR1 is GTSNPN, CDR2 SVGIG, per germline (reference sequence). The CDR3 reads CAWSLNWMNTEAFF. DNA for the CDR3: TGTGCCTGGAGTCTAAACTGGATGAACACTGAAGCTTTCTTT.

As concerns this clone: One end of the junction fails to match germline, which may point to a read error. The CDR3 reads CASSRRTDDPPSF. In nucleotides, the CDR3 is TGTGCCAGCAGCAGAAGGACGGACGACCCCCCTTCCTTC. J is TRBJ1-2 and V is TRBV7-3; D gene ambiguous. From germline, CDR1 is SGHTA and CDR2 FQGTGA. This CDR3 is built from 13 residues.

The chain has TRBV6-5 and TRBJ1-1; D ambiguous. The CDR3 totals 11 residues. Looked up from germline, CDR1 is MNHEY and CDR2 is SVGAGI. V was trimmed by 10 bases and J by 5 bases, leaving 11 bases between them. CDR3 DNA sequence: TGTGCCATCTTTCGTGGGACTGAAGCTTTCTTT. Amino acid sequence: CAIFRGTEAFF.

V usage is TRBV7-2 and J usage is TRBJ1-2; D gene ambiguous. There are 12 residues in the CDR3. V was clipped by 5 bases and J by 8 bases, with 12 bases between them. Germline CDR1 SGHTA, CDR2 FQGNSA. CDR3 in amino acids: CASSPGVGGYTF. The CDR3 region has the DNA TGTGCCAGCAGCCCCGGGGTAGGAGGCTACACCTTC.

The V gene is TRBV7-2, the J gene TRBJ2-3; D uncertain. V was pared by 3 bases and J by 6 bases, with 7 bases between. Germline-derived CDR1 and CDR2 are SGHTA and FQGNSA. The length of the CDR3 is 12 residues. The CDR3 sequence is CASSFTQDTQYF. In nucleotides, the CDR3 is TGTGCCAGCAGCTTCACGCAGGATACGCAGTATTTT.